The 2 T cell receptor beta chains reported below all come from one sample, sequenced in a study of T cells after yellow fever vaccination. In TCRdb, the 5' RACE reads were re-called with MiXCR into one record per CDR3 protein. The sample carries a few hundred thousand distinct CDR3 sequences, about 9.9% recorded once. The sequencing here drew on PBMCs, taken on the day of the first yellow fever vaccination. The origin of the receptors is a man aged 18 to 35 who received the YFV17D yellow fever vaccine.

This clonotype was counted between two and nine times. The V and J genes are TRBV11-2 and TRBJ2-4; TRBD1 is a possible D gene (5 bases). This CDR3 spans 15 amino acids. Germline-derived CDR1 and CDR2 are SGHAT and FQNNGV. Between the trimmed V and J ends, which lost 1 base and 7 bases, there was a span of 14 bases. The CDR3 DNA is TGTGCCAGCAGCTTAGGGGGCGAATGGGGTAACATTCAGTACTTC. It encodes CASSLGGEWGNIQYF.

The chain employs TRBV28 and TRBJ1-4; D ambiguous. CDR1 and CDR2 (germline): MDHEN, SYDVKM. With 3 bases removed from V and 8 bases from J, the gap between germline ends came to 13 bases. The CDR3 spans 14 residues. The CDR3, as DNA: TGTGCCAGCAGTTTCGGAGCAGGAGCAGAAAAACTGTTTTTT. It codes for CASSFGAGAEKLFF.